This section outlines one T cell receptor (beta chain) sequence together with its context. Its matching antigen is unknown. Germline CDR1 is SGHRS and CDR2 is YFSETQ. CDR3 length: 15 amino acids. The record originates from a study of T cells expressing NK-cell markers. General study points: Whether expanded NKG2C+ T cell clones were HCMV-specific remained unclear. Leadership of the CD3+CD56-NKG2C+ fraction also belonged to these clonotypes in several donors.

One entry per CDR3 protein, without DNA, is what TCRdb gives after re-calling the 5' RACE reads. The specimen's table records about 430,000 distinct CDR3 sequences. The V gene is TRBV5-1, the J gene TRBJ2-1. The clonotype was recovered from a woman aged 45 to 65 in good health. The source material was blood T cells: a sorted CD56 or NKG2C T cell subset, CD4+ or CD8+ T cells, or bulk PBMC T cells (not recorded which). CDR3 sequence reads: CASTLQFDLHNEQFF.